The T cell receptor (beta chain) under discussion was sequenced for a study of T cell repertoires in cytomegalovirus infection. Study summary: It can be stated that public TCR beta signatures indicated CMV infection as well as a matching HLA type.

Findings and limits, study-wide: Dominating the ex vivo response were TCR beta clonotypes that were CMV-specific and HLA-C-restricted.

A single record per CDR3 protein comes from TCRdb applying MiXCR to the reads. The table lists hundreds of thousands of distinct CDR3 sequences, almost 30% of them singletons, with 20% in the top ten. The table lists this clonotype with a few counts. The target antigen is unknown. Trimming shortened V by 4 bases and J by 5 bases, and 10 bases separated the two germline ends. Per germline, CDR1 SGHRS and CDR2 YFSETQ. The CDR3 contains 12 residues. The clonotype originates from a human donor in good health (CMV status not recorded). Some clones in this sample may be carry-over from other donors' samples. The rearrangement uses TRBV5-1 and TRBJ2-7; TRBD2 is a possible D gene (6 bases). The sample here was cultured PBMCs, taken from culture after CMV antigen stimulation. The CDR3 bases are TGCGCCAGCAGCGCGACTAGTCACGAGCAGTACTTC. It encodes CASSATSHEQYF.